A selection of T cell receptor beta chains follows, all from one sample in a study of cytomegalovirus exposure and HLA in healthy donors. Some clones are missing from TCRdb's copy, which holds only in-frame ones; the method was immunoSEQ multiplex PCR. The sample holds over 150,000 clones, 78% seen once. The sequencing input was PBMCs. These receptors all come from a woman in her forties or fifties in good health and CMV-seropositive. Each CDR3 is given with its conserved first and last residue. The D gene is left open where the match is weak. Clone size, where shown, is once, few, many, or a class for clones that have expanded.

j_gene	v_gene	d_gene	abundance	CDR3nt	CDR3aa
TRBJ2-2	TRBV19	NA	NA	TGTGCCAGTAGCTCTACCGGGACACGGGAGCTGTTTTTT	CASSSTGTRELFF
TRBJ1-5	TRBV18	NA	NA	TGTGCCAGCTCAGTGACAGATAATAGCAATCAGCCCCAGCATTTT	CASSVTDNSNQPQHF
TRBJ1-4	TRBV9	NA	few	TGTGCCAGCTCCCGGACAGCAACTAATGAAAAACTGTTTTTT	CASSRTATNEKLFF
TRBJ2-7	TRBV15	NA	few	TGTGCCACCAGCAGAGATCCACAGTCCTACGAGCAGTACTTC	CATSRDPQSYEQYF
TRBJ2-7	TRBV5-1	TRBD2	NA	TGCGCCAGCAGCTTGGGGCTAGCGGGGTTCTCCTACGAGCAGTACTTC	CASSLGLAGFSYEQYF
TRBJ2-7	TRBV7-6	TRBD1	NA	TGTGCCAGCAGCTTAGGACAGGGTGGCTCCTACGAGCAGTACTTC	CASSLGQGGSYEQYF
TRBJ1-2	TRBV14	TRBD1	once	TGTGCCAGCAGCCTAGGGGGCAGCACGATAAGACCGTATGGCTACACCTTC	CASSLGGSTIRPYGYTF
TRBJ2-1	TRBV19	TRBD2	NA	TGTGCCAGTAGCCCCTGGCGAGGGACTAGCGGGGGGGATGAGCAGTTCTTC	CASSPWRGTSGGDEQFF
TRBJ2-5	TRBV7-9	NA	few	TGTGCCAGCAGCTCGATATTAGGGGGGGCCCAGTACTTC	CASSSILGGAQYF
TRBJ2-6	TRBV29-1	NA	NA	TGCAGCGTTTTTCTCTCTGGGGCCAACGGCCTGACTTTC	CSVFLSGANGLTF
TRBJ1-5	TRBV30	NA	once	TGTGCCTGGAGATCTTTTAGCAATCAGCCCCAGCATTTT	CAWRSFSNQPQHF
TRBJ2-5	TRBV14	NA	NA	TGTGCCAGCAGCCAAGATCTAGCGATCCAAGAGACCCAGTACTTC	CASSQDLAIQETQYF
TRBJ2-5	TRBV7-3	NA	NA	TGTGCCAGCAGCCCCCGTCTAGCTGAGACCCAGTACTTC	CASSPRLAETQYF
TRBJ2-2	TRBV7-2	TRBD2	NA	TGTGCCAGCAGCTTTCTATCGGGGGGGGCCGGGGAGCTGTTTTTT	CASSFLSGGAGELFF
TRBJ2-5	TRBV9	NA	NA	TGTGCCAGCAGCCGGAGCGGGACCCAGTACTTC	CASSRSGTQYF
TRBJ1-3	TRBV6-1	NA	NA	TGTGCCAGCAGTGAGAGAACCCATTTATATTTT	CASSERTHLYF
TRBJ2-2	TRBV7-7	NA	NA	TGTGCTAGCAGCTCGAGCGGCGGGCGGGAGCTGTTTTTT	CASSSSGGRELFF
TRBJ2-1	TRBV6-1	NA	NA	TGTGCCAGCAGTGACCCTAGCGATATCTACAATGAGCAGTTCTTC	CASSDPSDIYNEQFF
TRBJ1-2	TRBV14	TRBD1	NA	TGTGCCAGCAGCCAAGATCCCTGGGACAGGTTCTTGGTCGATGGCTACACCTTC	CASSQDPWDRFLVDGYTF
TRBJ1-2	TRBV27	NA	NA	TGTGCCAGCAGAGCGGAAGACTATGGCTACACCTTC	CASRAEDYGYTF
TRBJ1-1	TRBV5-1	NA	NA	TGCGCCAGCAGCCCCCGTGAGCCAATGAACACTGAAGCTTTCTTT	CASSPREPMNTEAFF
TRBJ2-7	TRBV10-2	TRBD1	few	TGCGCCAGCAGTGCACCAGACAGGGGGTTCTCCTACGAGCAGTACTTC	CASSAPDRGFSYEQYF
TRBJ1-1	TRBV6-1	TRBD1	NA	TGTGCCAGCAGCCGCAAAGGGACAGCTGAAGCTTTCTTT	CASSRKGTAEAFF
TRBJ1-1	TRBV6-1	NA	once	TGTGCCAGCAGTGAAGATGGAGGGTGGGCTTTCTTT	CASSEDGGWAFF
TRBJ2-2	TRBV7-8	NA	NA	TGTGCCAGCAGAGAGGAGTTAAACACCGGGGAGCTGTTTTTT	CASREELNTGELFF
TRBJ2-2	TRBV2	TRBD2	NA	TGTGCCAGCAGTGGGGGAGCGGGAACCGGGGAGCTGTTTTTT	CASSGGAGTGELFF
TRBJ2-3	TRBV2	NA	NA	TGTGCCAGCAACTATCCCCCTGATACGCAGTATTTT	CASNYPPDTQYF
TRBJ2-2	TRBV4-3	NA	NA	TGCGCCAGCAGCCAAGATCTGGGGAGGCCCGGGGAGCTGTTTTTT	CASSQDLGRPGELFF
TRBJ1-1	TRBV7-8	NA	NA	TGTGCCAGCAGCTTGAGGGTTCCGAACACTGAAGCTTTCTTT	CASSLRVPNTEAFF
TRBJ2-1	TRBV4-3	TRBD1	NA	TGCGCCAGCAGCCACCCCTACGGGGACAGGGACTCCTACAATGAGCAGTTCTTC	CASSHPYGDRDSYNEQFF
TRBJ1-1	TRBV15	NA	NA	TGTGCCACCGGCCGGGGAAACCTCGAAGCTTTCTTT	CATGRGNLEAFF
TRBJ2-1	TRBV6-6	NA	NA	TGTGCCAGCAGCAATCAGGGGAATGAGCAGTTCTTC	CASSNQGNEQFF
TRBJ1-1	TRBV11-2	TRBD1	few	TGTGCCAGCAGTAACCCCGGGACAGGCGTTACTGAAGCTTTCTTT	CASSNPGTGVTEAFF
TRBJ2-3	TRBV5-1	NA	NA	TGCGCCAGCAGTTTGGGCGGGGACTCTCACACAGATACGCAGTATTTT	CASSLGGDSHTDTQYF
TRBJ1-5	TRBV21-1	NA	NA	TGTGCCAGCACAAAACAGGGGGGCCGGGGAGGTTGCAATCAGCCCCAGCATTTT	CASTKQGGRGGCNQPQHF
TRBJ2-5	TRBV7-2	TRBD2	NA	TGTGCCAGCAGCCTTCGCCGGACTAGTGGGGAGACCCAGTACTTC	CASSLRRTSGETQYF
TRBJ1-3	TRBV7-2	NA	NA	TGTGCCAGCAGCTTAGCTCCATCCCACTCTGGAAACACCATATATTTT	CASSLAPSHSGNTIYF